This T cell receptor beta chain was found in a study of regulatory T cells in long-lasting Graves disease. General observations from the study: Patients with persistent disease shared 2,900 or so public clonotypes, outpacing the approximately 950 shared by new patients.

This clonotype was seen a handful of times. The antigen is undetermined. V was pared by 7 bases and J by 8 bases, with 16 bases of the junction left unmatched. CDR3 size: 17 residues. The V gene's germline CDR1 is MDHEN and CDR2 SYDVKM. Regarding time point: newly diagnosed GD, antithyroid drugs for less than 3 months. Extracted PBMC RNA gave rise to the TCR library. Investigators prepared the TCR beta libraries by applying iRepertoire HTBI primers and Arm-PCR of CDR3 regions. TCRdb redid the calling of the multiplex PCR reads with MiXCR, one entry per CDR3 protein. The table records about 220,000 distinct CDR3 sequences, approximately 18% of them present only once. These data also featured in a second study, about T cells in Graves' hyperthyroidism and ophthalmopathy. That study reports: In the blood, most expanded thyroid clonotypes above 0.001 appeared as well. Stable hyperthyroidism and ophthalmopathy were separated using 13 V-J signatures.

The source is a woman under 40 with Graves disease. Sample: peripheral blood mononuclear cells (PBMCs), taken at new diagnosis, from a patient treated with antithyroid drugs. The chain combines TRBV28 with TRBJ2-1; 11 bases agree with TRBD1. CDR3 protein: CASTKYSGDRGRDEQFF. In DNA, the CDR3 is TGTGCCAGCACCAAATACTCGGGGGACAGGGGGAGGGATGAGCAGTTCTTC.